The 28 T cell receptor beta chains below were found in one sample sequenced in a study of breast tumors, draining lymph nodes, adjacent tissues. Axillary draining lymph nodes of breast cancer patients supplied the node samples. MiXCR, applied by TCRdb to the multiplex PCR reads, yields one record per CDR3 protein. The repertoire holds around 130,000 distinct CDR3 sequences, with about 33% as singletons. The sample consisted of axillary lymph node tissue. Receptors originate from a female donor with breast cancer. Some clones in this sample may be carry-over from other donors' samples.

The V and J genes are TRBV19 and TRBJ2-6; no firm D call. The germline gives CDR1 LNHDA, CDR2 SQIVND (reference sequence). Trimming pared 6 bases from V and 0 bases from J, leaving 12 bases between. The CDR3 runs to 16 residues. The CDR3 DNA reads as TGTGCCAGTAGACCCGAAGGCAGCTCTGGGGCCAACGTCCTGACTTTC. Its translation: CASRPEGSSGANVLTF.

About this clonotype: This may be a read error: a much more frequent sequence differs by one nucleotide. The rearrangement joins TRBV5-5 to TRBJ2-2; TRBD1 aligns across 8 bases. The CDR3 totals 14 residues. Germline values: CDR1 SGHKS, CDR2 YYEKEE (reference sequence). In DNA, the CDR3 is TGTGCCAGCTCACCAGGGGGCGCTGTCGGGGAGCTGGTTTTT. It codes for CASSPGGAVGELVF.

This clonotype was counted ten times or more. The chain carries TRBV20-1 and TRBJ1-2, with D tentatively TRBD1 (5 bases). Germline assignment: CDR1 DFQATT and CDR2 SNEGSKA (reference sequence). The CDR3 length is 13 residues. Trimming cost V 4 bases and J 0 bases, with 9 bases left between them. The CDR3 DNA sequence: TGCAGTGCTAACGGGGGAGCTAACTATGGCTACACCTTC. This codes for CSANGGANYGYTF.

There are many counts of this clonotype. J is TRBJ2-3 and V is TRBV11-2; D may be TRBD1 or TRBD2 (5 bases each). This CDR3 comprises 16 residues. Germline loops: CDR1 SGHAT, CDR2 FQNNGV. V gave up 1 base and J gave up 3 bases, with 14 bases separating them. The CDR3 nucleotides are TGTGCCAGCAGCTTAGGGGGGATCCGGGGTACAGATACGCAGTATTTT. Amino acid sequence: CASSLGGIRGTDTQYF.

This clonotype came up many times. The chain has TRBV5-1 and TRBJ1-4, with D hard to call. Germline V gene sequence: CDR1 SGHRS, CDR2 YFSETQ. This CDR3 spans 17 amino acids. Trimming stripped 0 bases from V and 2 bases from J, with 14 bases between. The CDR3 reads CASSLVGRSSTNEKLFF. CDR3 bases: TGCGCCAGCAGCTTGGTTGGACGCTCTTCGACTAATGAAAAACTGTTTTTT. The variable domain in full, completed from reference TRBV5-1 and TRBJ1-4, reads KAGVTQTPRYLIKTRGQQVTLSCSPISGHRSVSWYQQTPGQGLQFLFEYFSETQRNKGNFPGRFSGRQFSNSRSEMNVSTLELGDSALYLCASSLVGRSSTNEKLFFGSGTQLSVL.

With respect to this clonotype: The junction does not match germline at one end; this may be a read error. The V and J genes are TRBV24-1 and TRBJ2-1; 8 bases are a match to TRBD1. The CDR3 has 13 residues. Germline CDR1 and CDR2: KGHDR and SFDVKD. The CDR3 DNA reads as TGTACCACCGAAGGACAGGGATCCAATGACCAGTTCTTC. Translated: CTTEGQGSNDQFF.

Note on this clonotype: This may stem from a read error, because a much larger clone lies one nucleotide away. The chain is built from TRBV28 and TRBJ2-6, with D perhaps matching TRBD1 (5 bases). The length of the CDR3 is 15 residues. Germline V lookup: CDR1 MDHEN, CDR2 SYDVKM. The CDR3 loop reads CACSRAYSGANVLTF. CDR3 sequence (DNA): TGTGCCTGCAGCAGGGCCTACTCTGGGGCCAACGTCCTGACTTTC.

This clonotype was counted only a few times. A much bigger clone sits one base away, suggesting this may be a read error. The V and J genes are TRBV5-8 and TRBJ1-2, with no clear D. The V gene's germline CDR1 is SGHTS and CDR2 YDEGEE. The CDR3 is made up of 15 amino acids. The germline V and J ends were trimmed by 4 bases and 4 bases, with 17 bases remaining between them. The CDR3 loop is CASSRPDTAGYGYTF. CDR3 nucleotides: TGTGCCAGCAGCCGACCCGACACGGCGGGCTATGGCTACACCTTC.

This clonotype came up many times. This chain links TRBV12-3 or TRBV12-4 with TRBJ1-4, with 10 bases lining up with TRBD1. V shed 1 base and J 5 bases; nucleotides not matched to a gene: 4. This CDR3 has 16 residues. CDR3 bases: TGTGCCAGCAGTTTAGTATCGGGACAGGGGAATGAAAAACTGTTTTTT. It yields the protein CASSLVSGQGNEKLFF.

The J gene is TRBJ2-2, the V gene TRBV7-2; D tentatively fits TRBD1 or TRBD2 (7 bases each). V shed 5 bases and J shed 7 bases, with 17 bases lying between them. The V gene's germline CDR1 is SGHTA and CDR2 FQGNSA. The CDR3 has 15 residues. CDR3 region: CASSNRQGGSGELFF. The CDR3 DNA is TGTGCCAGCAGCAACAGACAGGGAGGGAGCGGGGAGCTGTTTTTT.

A word on this clonotype: This is likely a read error, given that the CDR3 carries no conserved phenylalanine or tryptophan at its end. The V call is TRBV9, the J call TRBJ2-7; 7 nucleotides align to TRBD1. The CDR3 is made up of 13 amino acids. Germline V gives CDR1 SGDLS, CDR2 YYNGEE. J gave up 2 bases and V 3 bases, and 2 bases lay outside the gene matches. The CDR3 loop is CASSAQGAYEQYA. For the CDR3, the DNA is TGTGCCAGCAGCGCCCAGGGGGCCTACGAGCAGTACGCC.

The chain uses TRBV20-1 and TRBJ2-1, with 9 bases that match TRBD2. V shed 3 bases, J shed 0 bases, and the junction held 9 bases outside the gene matches. CDR1 DFQATT and CDR2 SNEGSKA come from the germline V gene (reference sequence). The CDR3 spans 17 residues. CDR3 bases: TGCAGTGCTAGTCTCGCAGCGGGGGGAAGCTCCTACAATGAGCAGTTCTTC. Translated: CSASLAAGGSSYNEQFF.

As to this clonotype: One end of the junction varies from germline; a read error may be responsible. The J gene is TRBJ2-2, the V gene TRBV20-1; TRBD2 matches 10 bases. CDR1 is DFQATT and CDR2 is SNEGSKA in the germline V gene (reference sequence). This CDR3 has 15 residues. This chain's CDR3 is CSAVRAGGDTRELFF. The CDR3 nucleotides are TGCAGTGCGGTGAGAGCGGGGGGGGACACCAGGGAGCTGTTTTTT.

J is TRBJ2-5 and V is TRBV29-1, with 10 bases aligning to TRBD2. V lost 1 base, J lost 5 bases, and 7 bases stayed unmatched. The CDR3 loop spans 15 amino acids. Germline V gene lookup returns CDR1 SQVTM and CDR2 ANQGSEA. The CDR3 is CSVEGERGGQETQYF. In nucleotides, the CDR3 is TGCAGCGTTGAAGGGGAGCGGGGGGGCCAGGAGACCCAGTACTTC.

This clonotype was seen at least ten times. V and J are TRBV18 and TRBJ2-1; 12 bases are a match to TRBD1. The CDR3 covers 16 residues. The V gene end was trimmed by 1 base and the J gene end by 6 bases; junction bases not matched to a gene: 4. Looked up from germline, CDR1 is KGHSH and CDR2 is LQKENI. CDR3 sequence: CASSPQGQGAGNEQFF. The CDR3 DNA is TGTGCCAGCTCACCACAGGGACAGGGGGCCGGCAATGAGCAGTTCTTC.

This clonotype was picked up many times. The V and J genes are TRBV10-2 and TRBJ2-1; 11 bases fit TRBD2. Germline assignment: CDR1 WSHSY and CDR2 SAAADI. Germline trimming cut 0 bases from V and 2 bases from J; bases unmatched to any gene: 9. This CDR3 has 19 residues. The CDR3 sequence is CASSESKDLAGGTYNEQFF. DNA of the CDR3: TGCGCCAGCAGTGAGTCGAAAGACCTAGCGGGGGGAACCTACAATGAGCAGTTCTTC.

CDR3 residues: CASSSQPSTDTQYF. The CDR3 DNA sequence: TGTGCCAGCAGCTCACAACCCAGCACAGATACGCAGTATTTT. V gene TRBV7-2 combines with J gene TRBJ2-3; D remains unclear. Germline V gives CDR1 SGHTA, CDR2 FQGNSA. V lost 4 bases and J 0 bases, leaving 8 bases between the germline ends. This CDR3 has 14 amino acids.

This rearrangement joins TRBV20-1 to TRBJ1-1; no clear D gene. Germline CDR1 and CDR2: DFQATT and SNEGSKA (reference sequence). V lost 5 bases to trimming and J lost 0 bases, with 10 bases between them. CDR3 length equals 13 residues. DNA of the CDR3: TGCAGTGCTTTCGACGGCATGAACACTGAAGCTTTCTTT. As protein: CSAFDGMNTEAFF.

This clonotype has just a few counts. The chain has TRBV27 and TRBJ2-1; 8 nucleotides match TRBD2. In germline, CDR1 is MNHEY, CDR2 SMNVEV (reference sequence). The CDR3 has 14 residues. Germline trimming cut 3 bases from V and 9 bases from J; bases unmatched to any gene: 7. The CDR3 sequence: CASSFMRGASEQFF. The CDR3 DNA reads TGTGCCAGCAGTTTCATGCGGGGGGCCAGTGAGCAGTTCTTC.

The chain couples TRBV5-5 to TRBJ1-3, with 11 bases that match TRBD1. The J segment lost 1 base and the V segment lost 4 bases, leaving 4 bases of the junction unmatched. From germline, CDR1 is SGHKS and CDR2 YYEKEE (reference sequence). The CDR3 runs 16 residues. The CDR3 reads CASSGGDRGSGNTIYF. The DNA of the CDR3 is TGTGCCAGCAGCGGGGGGGACAGGGGGTCTGGAAACACCATATATTTT.

This clonotype showed up many times. The rearrangement uses TRBV18 and TRBJ2-5; D gene uncertain. The CDR3 totals 13 residues. V was trimmed by 3 bases and J by 1 base, leaving 6 bases between them. Germline CDR1 KGHSH, CDR2 LQKENI. The CDR3 protein is CASSPGIQETQYF. The CDR3 nucleotides are TGTGCCAGCTCACCCGGCATCCAAGAGACCCAGTACTTC.

This clonotype was seen ten or more times. V gene TRBV30 combines with J gene TRBJ1-4; perhaps TRBD1 as D (6 bases). The germline V and J ends were trimmed by 5 bases and 0 bases, with 10 bases remaining between them. Germline CDR1 GTSNPN, CDR2 SVGIG (reference sequence). This CDR3 comprises 14 residues. In DNA, the CDR3 is TGTGCCTGGGAGAACAGGGCAACTAATGAAAAACTGTTTTTT. Its protein product is CAWENRATNEKLFF.

J is TRBJ2-7 and V is TRBV20-1; 9 bases match TRBD2. The V gene's germline CDR1 is DFQATT and CDR2 SNEGSKA (reference sequence). This CDR3 is built from 13 residues. V was pared by 7 bases and J by 3 bases, with 7 bases of the junction left unmatched. CDR3 bases: TGCAGTGTAGCGGGGGAAAACGGCTACGAGCAGTACTTC. This codes for CSVAGENGYEQYF.

The CDR3 bases are TGTGCCAGCAGCGTAGGGGGAAGCGGAAACACAGATACGCAGTATTTT. This sequence encodes CASSVGGSGNTDTQYF. The rearrangement links TRBV9 to TRBJ2-3, with D perhaps matching TRBD2 (5 bases). Trimming cost V 0 bases and J 2 bases, with 13 bases left between them. This CDR3 is 16 amino acids long. The germline V gene encodes CDR1 SGDLS and CDR2 YYNGEE.

Ten or more counts support this clonotype. The chain joins TRBV4-3 to TRBJ1-2, with D possibly matching TRBD1 (5 bases). The CDR3 extends over 16 amino acids. CDR1 is LGHNA, CDR2 YSLEER, per germline. V lost 5 bases, J lost 7 bases, and 23 bases lay in between. The CDR3 DNA sequence: TGCGCCAGCAGCTCCCAAAGCCGGGGGACGGTTGGTGGCTACACCTTC. Residues: CASSSQSRGTVGGYTF.

This clonotype has just one count. The chain combines TRBV7-2 with TRBJ2-5; perhaps TRBD1 as D (5 bases). The CDR3 runs to 15 residues. The V and J ends lost 5 bases and 1 base respectively, with 14 bases between them. Germline V lookup: CDR1 SGHTA, CDR2 FQGNSA. The CDR3 bases are TGTGCCAGCAGCGCAACAGGCAACCTCCAAGAGACCCAGTACTTC. Translating it yields CASSATGNLQETQYF.

This clonotype was counted many times. This chain uses TRBV4-2 with TRBJ1-3; TRBD1 might be the D (6 bases). CDR1 is LGHNA and CDR2 is YNFKEQ in the germline V gene. V was cut by 0 bases and J by 2 bases, with 20 bases left in between. This CDR3 spans 19 amino acids. CDR3: CASSQDRMGQGHTGNTIYF. CDR3 nucleotide sequence: TGTGCCAGCAGCCAAGATAGAATGGGGCAGGGACATACTGGAAACACCATATATTTT.

This clonotype was detected many times. The J gene is TRBJ2-1, the V gene TRBV6-5, with D possibly matching TRBD1 (6 bases). Germline values: CDR1 MNHEY, CDR2 SVGAGI. The CDR3 is 13 amino acids. Trimming cost V 2 bases and J 8 bases, with 10 bases left between them. DNA for the CDR3: TGTGCCAGCAGTTACCGTCCAGGGGATGAGCAGTTCTTC. It yields the protein CASSYRPGDEQFF.